These 25 T cell receptor beta chains came from one sample sequenced in a study of blood T cell repertoires in COVID-19. Using immunoSEQ multiplex PCR, the repertoire was profiled, and TCRdb retains in-frame clones only, with some absent. The table records about 100,000 clones, 90% of them present only once. Sequenced sample: peripheral blood. Receptor source: a human donor with active COVID-19. The donor label of this sample is uncertain.

The rearrangement links TRBV7-9 to TRBJ2-7; 10 bases line up with TRBD2. Germline loops: CDR1 SEHNR, CDR2 FQNEAQ (reference sequence). CDR3 length: 14 amino acids. V shed 5 bases, J shed 2 bases, and the junction held 3 bases outside the gene matches. CDR3 sequence: CASSTAGGPYEQYF. CDR3 bases: TGTGCCAGCAGCACAGCGGGGGGGCCCTACGAGCAGTACTTC.

The rearrangement joins TRBV5-4 to TRBJ1-2; TRBD1 agrees at 7 bases. The germline gives CDR1 SGHNT, CDR2 YYREEE (reference sequence). Unmatched junction bases numbered 3, after V lost 0 bases and J lost 4 bases. This CDR3 contains 14 residues. This CDR3 is CASSLVAGGYGYTF. In DNA, the CDR3 is TGTGCCAGCAGCTTGGTGGCAGGGGGCTATGGCTACACCTTC.

The CDR3 sequence: CASRTRRDTQYF. CDR3 nucleotide sequence: TGTGCCAGCAGAACTAGACGTGATACGCAGTATTTT. The chain couples TRBV28 to TRBJ2-3; the D gene is possibly TRBD2 (5 bases). The CDR3 totals 12 residues. In germline, CDR1 is MDHEN, CDR2 SYDVKM. V gave up 6 bases and J gave up 6 bases, with 10 bases separating them.

The rearrangement uses TRBV28 and TRBJ1-2; D call uncertain. Germline lookup yields CDR1 MDHEN and CDR2 SYDVKM. V dropped 2 bases and J dropped 4 bases, with 11 bases sitting between them. There are 14 residues in the CDR3. This chain's CDR3 is CASSLRQVLYGYTF. CDR3 coding DNA: TGTGCCAGCAGTTTAAGGCAGGTGCTCTATGGCTACACCTTC.

This clone was detected only once. The chain employs TRBV28 and TRBJ1-2, with 7 bases fitting TRBD1. The CDR3 runs 14 residues. CDR1 is MDHEN and CDR2 is SYDVKM in the germline V gene. J gave up 4 bases and V 5 bases, and 7 bases lay outside the gene matches. The CDR3 region is CASSGGTVSYGYTF. For the CDR3, the DNA is TGTGCCAGCAGTGGAGGGACAGTGAGCTATGGCTACACCTTC.

In its sample, this clone was seen a few times. The CDR3 spells CASSARTSGGPEQFF. The CDR3 DNA reads as TGTGCCAGCAGCGCCAGGACTAGCGGGGGCCCCGAGCAGTTCTTC. This chain joins TRBV2 and TRBJ2-1; 13 bases line up with TRBD2. The CDR3 runs to 15 residues. Germline CDR1 and CDR2: SNHLY and FYNNEI. V trimming: 6 bases; J trimming: 10 bases; junction bases outside the gene matches: 9.

This clone came up a few times. The chain links TRBV19 to TRBJ1-4; D gene uncertain. V was pared by 3 bases and J by 7 bases, with 9 bases between. Germline CDR1 LNHDA, CDR2 SQIVND (reference sequence). The CDR3 runs 13 residues. CDR3 sequence reads: CASSIGGFEKLFF. The CDR3 DNA follows: TGTGCCAGTAGTATCGGAGGCTTTGAAAAACTGTTTTTT.

The V call is TRBV6-5, the J call TRBJ1-3; 9 bases fit TRBD1. The CDR3 is 15 amino acids. Germline V lookup: CDR1 MNHEY, CDR2 SVGAGI. V shed 10 bases and J 0 bases; nucleotides not matched to a gene: 7. CDR3 amino acids: CATRTGAFSGNTIYF. DNA for the CDR3: TGTGCCACCCGGACAGGGGCTTTCTCTGGAAACACCATATATTTT.

V is TRBV18 and J is TRBJ2-2, with D tentatively TRBD1 (6 bases). CDR1 KGHSH and CDR2 LQKENI come from the germline V gene. The CDR3 is made up of 15 amino acids. The V end was cut by 4 bases, the J end by 2 bases, with 11 bases between. In nucleotides, the CDR3 is TGTGCCAGCTCACTAGCACAGGGTAACACCGGGGAGCTGTTTTTT. Encoded protein: CASSLAQGNTGELFF.

The chain joins TRBV29-1 to TRBJ2-7; tentatively, D is TRBD1 (6 bases). The CDR3 spans 11 residues. The germline V gene has CDR1 SQVTM and CDR2 ANQGSEA. The V end lost 7 bases, the J end lost 3 bases, and 10 bases lay between the germline ends. The CDR3 loop reads CSGGQNYEQYF. Written as DNA, the CDR3 is TGCAGCGGAGGACAGAACTACGAGCAGTACTTC.

The chain employs TRBV5-3 and TRBJ2-5; D possibly corresponds to TRBD2 (7 bases). TRBV5-3 is given ORF status, its function remaining uncertain. The CDR3 covers 16 residues. The germline V and J ends were trimmed by 0 bases and 7 bases, with 19 bases remaining between them. The CDR3 loop is CARSLARGRRLGTQYF. The CDR3 DNA sequence: TGTGCCAGAAGCTTGGCGCGGGGGCGCCGCTTGGGGACCCAGTACTTC.

This rearrangement joins TRBV11-1 to TRBJ2-1; 12 bases are a match to TRBD1. V lost 3 bases, J lost 2 bases, and 2 bases stayed unmatched. This CDR3 is built from 16 residues. CDR1 and CDR2 (germline): SGHAT, FQDESV (reference sequence). This CDR3 reads CASSLGTGGAYNEQFF. CDR3 sequence (DNA): TGTGCCAGCAGCTTGGGGACAGGGGGCGCCTACAATGAGCAGTTCTTC.

The table lists this clone with a count of one. This rearrangement joins TRBV6-1 to TRBJ1-1; D is undetermined. V lost 3 bases to trimming and J lost 7 bases, with 12 bases between them. The CDR3 is 13 residues long. Germline values: CDR1 MNHNS, CDR2 SASEGT. This CDR3 reads CASSDILVLEAFF. Written as DNA, the CDR3 is TGTGCCAGCAGTGATATCTTAGTCCTTGAAGCTTTCTTT.

J is TRBJ2-2 and V is TRBV27; a possible D gene is TRBD1 (6 bases). V lost 0 bases to trimming and J lost 2 bases, with 13 bases between them. In germline, CDR1 is MNHEY, CDR2 SMNVEV (reference sequence). The CDR3 covers 17 residues. CDR3 sequence: CASSLSQGPVNTGELFF. The CDR3 DNA is TGTGCCAGCAGTTTATCCCAGGGGCCTGTCAACACCGGGGAGCTGTTTTTT.

The chain joins TRBV2 to TRBJ1-5; 11 bases line up with TRBD1. The CDR3 is 16 residues long. The junction had 12 bases not matched to a gene; V was cut back by 7 bases and J by 7 bases. Germline V gives CDR1 SNHLY, CDR2 FYNNEI. The CDR3 loop reads CASMRESGTGGQPQHF. The CDR3 region has the DNA TGTGCCAGCATGAGGGAGTCCGGGACAGGGGGGCAGCCCCAGCATTTT.

This rearrangement joins TRBV29-1 to TRBJ2-1; 11 bases are a match to TRBD2. Germline lookup yields CDR1 SQVTM and CDR2 ANQGSEA. The CDR3 has 17 amino acids. V lost 0 bases and J lost 5; bases outside the gene matches: 9. CDR3 DNA: TGCAGCGTTGAAGATTGGCTAGCGGGGGGCCAAAACAATGAGCAGTTCTTC. It encodes CSVEDWLAGGQNNEQFF.

The genes are TRBV6-5 and TRBJ2-5; tentatively, D is TRBD2 (6 bases). The V and J ends lost 10 bases and 5 bases respectively, with 17 bases between them. The CDR3 loop spans 13 amino acids. Germline values: CDR1 MNHEY, CDR2 SVGAGI. DNA of the CDR3: TGTGCCACTAGCGCAGGAACGTGGGAGACCCAGTACTTC. It specifies CATSAGTWETQYF.

V and J are TRBV7-2 and TRBJ2-7, with D perhaps TRBD2 (7 bases). The CDR3 is 13 residues long. Per germline, CDR1 SGHTA and CDR2 FQGNSA. V was cut by 0 bases and J by 7 bases, with 10 bases left in between. Written as DNA, the CDR3 is TGTGCCAGCAGCTTAGCGGGGGGGCGGGAGCAGTACTTC. Protein: CASSLAGGREQYF.

This clone was counted a few times. The chain links TRBV3-1 (or the pseudogene TRBV3-2) to TRBJ2-7; maybe TRBD1 (6 bases). Trimming shortened V by 1 base and J by 3 bases, and 10 bases separated the two germline ends. The CDR3 contains 14 residues. Per germline, CDR1 LGHDT and CDR2 YNNKEL (reference sequence). The CDR3 DNA reads as TGTGCCAGCAGCCAAGTAACAGGGCTCTACGAGCAGTACTTC. Translated: CASSQVTGLYEQYF.

The J gene is TRBJ2-2, the V gene TRBV7-2; D unclear. This CDR3 has 12 amino acids. Trimming pared 4 bases from V and 3 bases from J, leaving 3 bases between. The V gene's germline CDR1 is SGHTA and CDR2 FQGNSA. Here the CDR3 reads CASSYYTGELFF. The CDR3 DNA sequence: TGTGCCAGCAGCTACTACACCGGGGAGCTGTTTTTT.

The chain combines TRBV6-6 with TRBJ2-5, with TRBD1 matching over 7 bases. Per germline, CDR1 MNHNY and CDR2 SVGAGI (reference sequence). This CDR3 spans 13 amino acids. With V trimmed by 7 bases and J by 3 bases, 5 bases remained unmatched. CDR3 amino acids: CASNPTGKETQYF. The CDR3 DNA sequence: TGTGCCAGCAACCCGACAGGGAAAGAGACCCAGTACTTC.

The chain employs TRBV5-1 and TRBJ1-2; D unresolved. Trimming stripped 1 base from V and 0 bases from J, with 10 bases between. CDR1 SGHRS and CDR2 YFSETQ come from the germline V gene. This CDR3 contains 15 residues. CDR3 bases: TGCGCCAGCAGCTTGACCGGGGATCCTAACTATGGCTACACCTTC. Protein: CASSLTGDPNYGYTF.

The rearrangement joins TRBV6-2 or TRBV6-3 to TRBJ2-1; 10 bases match TRBD2. V trimming: 0 bases; J trimming: 5 bases; junction bases outside the gene matches: 4. The germline CDR1 and CDR2 sequences are MNHEY and SVGEGT. The CDR3 has 16 residues. CDR3 protein: CASSYSLAGENNEQFF. The CDR3 DNA is TGTGCCAGCAGTTACTCCCTAGCGGGGGAAAACAATGAGCAGTTCTTC.

V is TRBV9 and J is TRBJ2-3, with D perhaps matching TRBD2 (7 bases). This CDR3 has 17 residues. Per the germline V gene, CDR1 is SGDLS and CDR2 is YYNGEE. Trimming shortened V by 5 bases and J by 2 bases, and 21 bases separated the two germline ends. The DNA for the CDR3 is TGTGCCAGCAGTCGGGATGGGGGGGGCTCCCCCACAGATACGCAGTATTTT. Translating gives CASSRDGGGSPTDTQYF.

This chain uses TRBV3-1 (or the pseudogene TRBV3-2) with TRBJ2-7; D is ambiguous. CDR1 and CDR2 (germline): LGHDT, YNNKEL (reference sequence). The CDR3 loop spans 13 amino acids. V shed 2 bases and J shed 2 bases, with 7 bases lying between them. Here the CDR3 reads CASSQRTTYEQYF. CDR3 DNA sequence: TGTGCCAGCAGCCAAAGAACAACCTACGAGCAGTACTTC.